One sample yielded the 26 T cell receptor beta chains listed below, sequenced in a study of blood T cells in healthy people across ages. With a J-beta primer mix and a sample-barcoded 5' primer, a second PCR ran about 7 to 12 cycles. TCRdb reprocessed the 5' RACE reads via MiXCR and lists one record per CDR3 protein. The sample contains hundreds of thousands of distinct CDR3 sequences, around 48% of which appear only once. The source material was blood. The source of these receptors is a man older than 75 in good health.

The rearrangement links TRBV10-3 to TRBJ2-1, with TRBD2 matching over 10 bases. The V segment lost 4 bases and the J segment 10 bases; nucleotides outside the gene matches: 22. Germline values: CDR1 ENHRY, CDR2 SYGVKD. The CDR3 contains 19 residues. The CDR3, as DNA: TGTGCCATCAGTGGTGGCGGTAGCGGGAGGACCAGATCATTGGGGGAGCAGTTCTTC. It translates to CAISGGGSGRTRSLGEQFF.

This clonotype was observed a handful of times. This rearrangement joins TRBV6-5 to TRBJ1-6; D is possibly TRBD1 (5 bases). CDR1 is MNHEY, CDR2 SVGAGI, per germline. V shed 7 bases and J shed 16 bases, with 17 bases lying between them. This CDR3 is 12 amino acids long. The CDR3 coding sequence is TGTGCCAGCACCCGGGGAGGGGCCCAGCTCCACTTT. Protein product: CASTRGGAQLHF.

The genes are TRBV29-1 and TRBJ2-6; D is ambiguous. V dropped 3 bases and J dropped 0 bases, with 3 bases sitting between them. Germline V CDR1 and CDR2: SQVTM, ANQGSEA. The CDR3 contains 13 residues. CDR3 loop: CSVEFSGANVLTF. In DNA, the CDR3 is TGCAGCGTTGAGTTCTCTGGGGCCAACGTCCTGACTTTC.

This clonotype was seen once. The chain is built from TRBV15 and TRBJ2-3; either TRBD1 or TRBD2 may fit D (6 bases each). This CDR3 has 17 residues. In germline, CDR1 is LNHNV, CDR2 YYDKDF (reference sequence). Trimming stripped 0 bases from V and 1 base from J, with 14 bases between. The CDR3 coding sequence is TGTGCCACCAGCAGAGATCAGGGGTCGGGGGGCACAGATACGCAGTATTTT. As protein: CATSRDQGSGGTDTQYF.

V and J are TRBV28 and TRBJ2-1; 11 bases map to TRBD2. The CDR3 runs to 16 residues. The germline gives CDR1 MDHEN, CDR2 SYDVKM. Trimming cost V 6 bases and J 4 bases; bases outside gene matches: 8. The CDR3 reads CASSVTSGTQYNEQFF. The CDR3 DNA follows: TGTGCCAGCAGCGTGACTAGCGGGACCCAATACAATGAGCAGTTCTTC.

This clonotype was observed many times. V and J are TRBV6-5 and TRBJ2-1; TRBD2 aligns across 9 bases. The V gene's germline CDR1 is MNHEY and CDR2 SVGAGI. The CDR3 is made up of 15 amino acids. V shed 6 bases and J 3 bases; nucleotides not matched to a gene: 6. CDR3 loop: CASRRGTSNYNEQFF. CDR3 bases: TGTGCCAGCAGGCGGGGGACTAGCAACTACAATGAGCAGTTCTTC.

This clonotype was picked up a small number of times. This chain joins TRBV20-1 and TRBJ2-1; weak D call: TRBD2 (5 bases). Germline assignment: CDR1 DFQATT and CDR2 SNEGSKA (reference sequence). V was pared by 6 bases and J by 8 bases, with 8 bases between. This CDR3 spans 10 amino acids. CDR3 sequence: CSARADEQFF. In DNA form, the CDR3 reads TGCAGTGCGCGGGCGGATGAGCAGTTCTTC.

This clonotype occurred a few times. The chain combines TRBV18 with TRBJ2-4, with TRBD2 matching 13 bases. The last part of the DNA fits TRBJ2-7 better; the J call may be wrong. Germline V gene lookup returns CDR1 KGHSH and CDR2 LQKENI. The CDR3 is 15 amino acids. In DNA form, the CDR3 reads TGTGCCAGCTCACCACCGGGGACTAGCGGGAACGAGCAGTACTTC. This sequence encodes CASSPPGTSGNEQYF.

This sequence joins TRBV6-2 or TRBV6-3 and TRBJ2-1; D is uncertain. CDR3 size: 13 residues. Germline values: CDR1 MNHEY, CDR2 SVGEGT. Trimming took off 5 bases at V and 9 bases at J, with 14 bases between the two ends. CDR3 protein: CASSDLGSGEQFF. The CDR3 nucleotides are TGTGCCAGCAGTGACCTGGGCTCGGGTGAGCAGTTCTTC.

The V gene is TRBV20-1, the J gene TRBJ2-1; D perhaps matches TRBD2 (6 bases). The CDR3 has 15 residues. Germline CDR1 and CDR2: DFQATT and SNEGSKA (reference sequence). The V and J ends lost 0 bases and 5 bases respectively, with 14 bases between them. The chain's CDR3 is CSARDLRRGDNEQFF. The CDR3 DNA reads as TGCAGTGCTAGAGATCTCCGGCGGGGAGACAATGAGCAGTTCTTC.

The CDR3 nucleotides read TGCAGTGCTTTTTCTTGGCTGTCGAGTAGCACAGATACGCAGTATTTT. Encoded protein: CSAFSWLSSSTDTQYF. V usage is TRBV20-1 and J usage is TRBJ2-3; D is uncertain. Trimming cost V 5 bases and J 0 bases, with 18 bases left between them. The CDR3 is made up of 16 amino acids. Germline loops: CDR1 DFQATT, CDR2 SNEGSKA (reference sequence).

This chain connects TRBV7-2 to TRBJ2-6; D is unresolved. Germline V gene data show CDR1 as SGHTA and CDR2 as FQGNSA. V was pared by 2 bases and J by 1 base, with 6 bases between. CDR3 length equals 15 residues. The CDR3 DNA reads TGTGCCAGCAGCTTAAGTTGGTCTGGGGCCAACGTCCTGACTTTC. Its protein product is CASSLSWSGANVLTF.

CDR3 loop: CASSLREETSGSSNTGELFF. The CDR3 bases are TGTGCCAGCAGCTTACGAGAAGAGACTAGCGGATCTTCGAACACCGGGGAGCTGTTTTTT. This sequence joins TRBV7-2 and TRBJ2-2, with TRBD2 matching over 9 bases. Germline CDR1 reads SGHTA; CDR2 reads FQGNSA. The V and J ends lost 2 bases and 0 bases, in that order; junction bases with no gene match: 13. The CDR3 covers 20 residues. The variable domain in full, with the rest retrieved from reference TRBV7-2 and TRBJ2-2, is GAGVSQSPSNKVTEKGKDVELRCDPISGHTALYWYRQSLGQGLEFLIYFQGNSAPDKSGLPSDRFSAERTGGSVSTLTIQRTQQEDSAVYLCASSLREETSGSSNTGELFFGEGSRLTVL.

This clonotype has a handful of counts. This sequence joins TRBV6-2 or TRBV6-3 and TRBJ1-2; D is unresolved. Germline V gene data show CDR1 as MNHEY and CDR2 as SVGEGT. Trimming removed 7 bases at V and 1 base at J, with 22 bases between. CDR3 length: 17 residues. CDR3 nucleotide sequence: TGTGCCAGCACCCCTTCGCCAGGAAGGACCATTAACTATGGCTACACCTTC. This codes for CASTPSPGRTINYGYTF.

The chain is built from TRBV7-8 and TRBJ1-2, with D possibly TRBD1 on 5 matching bases. Germline CDR1 reads SGHVS; CDR2 reads FQNEAQ. Trimming pared 5 bases from V and 4 bases from J, leaving 17 bases between. There are 15 residues in the CDR3. The chain's CDR3 is CASSGGANLPYGYTF. As DNA, the CDR3 is TGTGCCAGCAGCGGAGGGGCTAACCTTCCCTATGGCTACACCTTC.

The rearrangement links TRBV7-2 to TRBJ2-1, with D possibly matching TRBD2 (6 bases). There are 14 residues in the CDR3. V dropped 1 base and J dropped 15 bases, with 19 bases sitting between them. CDR1 is SGHTA and CDR2 is FQGNSA in the germline V gene. CDR3: CASSLGFRREYPFF. The CDR3 DNA sequence: TGTGCCAGCAGCTTAGGGTTCCGTCGGGAGTATCCGTTCTTC.

The chain has TRBV3-1 and TRBJ2-5; no clear D gene. Looked up from germline, CDR1 is LGHDT and CDR2 is YNNKEL (reference sequence). Trimming took 7 bases from V and 2 from J, leaving 11 bases between them. The CDR3 loop spans 13 amino acids. The CDR3 DNA is TGTGCCAGCAAGACAAACCAACAAGAGACCCAGTACTTC. Its translation: CASKTNQQETQYF.

This clonotype appeared a few times. The rearrangement joins TRBV7-2 to TRBJ2-4; the D gene is possibly TRBD1 (5 bases). Per germline, CDR1 SGHTA and CDR2 FQGNSA. The CDR3 is made up of 16 amino acids. Trimming shortened V by 5 bases and J by 13 bases, and 27 bases separated the two germline ends. Here the CDR3 DNA reads TGTGCCAGCAGCCACCACCTGGCGGAGAATACCAAGGGGCAGTACTTC. The encoded protein is CASSHHLAENTKGQYF.

As for this clonotype: This sequence may be a read error, since a much larger clone differs from it by one base. The J gene is TRBJ2-7, the V gene TRBV6-5; TRBD2 aligns across 8 bases. Losses at the gene ends were 8 bases for V and 7 bases for J; bases not matched to a gene: 16. Germline CDR1 MNHEY, CDR2 SVGAGI. The CDR3 has 15 residues. This CDR3 reads CASRLARYSYNEQYF. CDR3 sequence (DNA): TGTGCCAGCCGACTAGCGAGATACTCCTACAATGAGCAGTACTTC.

The V gene is TRBV20-1, the J gene TRBJ1-6; 7 bases line up with TRBD1. The germline V gene has CDR1 DFQATT and CDR2 SNEGSKA (reference sequence). The trim removed 5 bases at V and 13 bases at J, leaving 14 bases unmatched. The CDR3 runs 14 residues. The CDR3 nucleotides are TGCAGTGCTCCTAAAACAGGGGCTGAGTCGCCCCTCCACTTT. Translation gives CSAPKTGAESPLHF.

The chain links TRBV2 to TRBJ2-4, with D tentatively TRBD1 (5 bases). Deletions cut 5 bases from V and 4 bases from J, with 15 bases between. Germline-derived CDR1 and CDR2 are SNHLY and FYNNEI. The CDR3 extends over 15 amino acids. CDR3 residues: CASSFPRVGKNIQYF. The DNA for the CDR3 is TGTGCCAGCAGTTTCCCCAGGGTGGGGAAAAACATTCAGTACTTC.

As concerns this clonotype: The junction departs from germline at one end; a sequencing error may be responsible. The CDR3 loop reads CAGRVTVNNSPLHF. The CDR3 DNA reads TGTGCCGGCAGGGTGACAGTGAATAATTCACCCCTCCACTTT. The chain uses TRBV2 and TRBJ1-6; a weak D match, TRBD1 (5 bases). CDR1 is SNHLY and CDR2 is FYNNEI in the germline V gene. The CDR3 totals 14 residues.

The chain couples TRBV20-1 to TRBJ2-3; 10 nucleotides line up with TRBD1. V was clipped by 0 bases and J by 4 bases; unmatched bases: 10. CDR1 DFQATT and CDR2 SNEGSKA come from the germline V gene (reference sequence). The CDR3 totals 17 residues. The CDR3 reads CSARDLVRQGAADTQYF. The CDR3 nucleotides read TGCAGTGCTAGAGATCTGGTGAGACAGGGGGCCGCAGATACGCAGTATTTT.

The chain combines TRBV6-2 or TRBV6-3 with TRBJ2-5, with D uncertain. TRBJ2-7 explains the end of the DNA better; the J call may be wrong. The length of the CDR3 is 15 residues. Germline CDR1 MNHEY, CDR2 SVGEGT. Here the CDR3 DNA reads TGTGCCAGCAGTCTCCCCGCACAGCCCTCCTACGAGCAGTACTTC. Its protein is CASSLPAQPSYEQYF.

V is TRBV9 and J is TRBJ1-1; the match to TRBD1 covers 11 bases. The CDR3 sequence is 15 residues long. Unmatched junction bases numbered 5, after V lost 4 bases and J lost 3 bases. Germline V CDR1 and CDR2: SGDLS, YYNGEE. CDR3 coding DNA: TGTGCCAGCAGCCTTCGGACAGGGGGCTACACTGAAGCTTTCTTT. Protein product: CASSLRTGGYTEAFF.

The genes are TRBV9 and TRBJ2-3; 8 bases are shared with TRBD2. Trimming cost V 0 bases and J 4 bases; bases outside gene matches: 4. The CDR3 is made up of 15 amino acids. Germline V gene lookup returns CDR1 SGDLS and CDR2 YYNGEE. The CDR3 DNA reads TGTGCCAGCAGCGTAGCAGCGGGGGACCCAGATACGCAGTATTTT. The encoded protein is CASSVAAGDPDTQYF.